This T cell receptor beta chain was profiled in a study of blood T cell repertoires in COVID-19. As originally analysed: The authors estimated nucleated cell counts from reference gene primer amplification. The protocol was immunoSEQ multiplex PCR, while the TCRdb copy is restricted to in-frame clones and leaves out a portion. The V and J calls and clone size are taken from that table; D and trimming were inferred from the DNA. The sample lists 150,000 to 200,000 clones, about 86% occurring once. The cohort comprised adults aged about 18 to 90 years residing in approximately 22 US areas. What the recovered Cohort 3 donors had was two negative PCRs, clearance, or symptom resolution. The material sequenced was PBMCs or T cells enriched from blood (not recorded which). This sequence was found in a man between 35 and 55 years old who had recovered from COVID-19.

The CDR3 region is CASSWATDPANYGYTF. The CDR3 region has the DNA TGTGCCAGCAGCTGGGCTACCGACCCAGCTAACTATGGCTACACCTTC. The V and J genes are TRBV7-9 and TRBJ1-2; D is uncertain. The germline V and J ends were trimmed by 4 bases and 0 bases, with 15 bases remaining between them. The CDR3 sequence is 16 residues long. Germline CDR1 and CDR2: SEHNR and FQNEAQ (reference sequence). The complete variable domain, with remaining parts taken from reference TRBV7-9 and TRBJ1-2, reads DTGVSQNPRHKITKRGQNVTFRCDPISEHNRLYWYRQTLGQGPEFLTYFQNEAQLEKSRLLSDRFSAERPKGSFSTLEIQRTEQGDSAMYLCASSWATDPANYGYTFGSGTRLTVV.